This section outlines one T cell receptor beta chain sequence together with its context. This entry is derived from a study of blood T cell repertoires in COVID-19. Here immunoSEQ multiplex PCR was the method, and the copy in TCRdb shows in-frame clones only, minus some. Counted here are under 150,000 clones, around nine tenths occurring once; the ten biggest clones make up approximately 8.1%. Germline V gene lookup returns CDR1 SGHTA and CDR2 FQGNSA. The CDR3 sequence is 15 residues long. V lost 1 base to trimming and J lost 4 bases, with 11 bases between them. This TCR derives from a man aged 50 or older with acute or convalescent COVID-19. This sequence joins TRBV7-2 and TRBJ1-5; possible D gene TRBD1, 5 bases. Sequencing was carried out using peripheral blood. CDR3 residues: CASSLGSGWNQPQHF. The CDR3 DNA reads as TGTGCCAGCAGCTTAGGTTCAGGGTGGAATCAGCCCCAGCATTTT.